The rows below give T cell receptor beta chains drawn from one sample of a study of blood T cell repertoires in COVID-19. Sequenced by immunoSEQ multiplex PCR; TCRdb stores in-frame clones only, minus some. The sample lists about 180,000 clones, roughly 88% occurring once. Sequencing was carried out using PBMCs or T cells enriched from blood (not recorded which). The receptors were gathered from a man in his fifties who had recovered from COVID-19. Both conserved end residues are part of each CDR3. Fields, in order: D gene, clone size, J gene, V gene, CDR3 protein, CDR3 DNA. D genes are given only for firm matches. Expanded clones are given a class, and other clones once, few, many or no size at all.

TRBD1	few	TRBJ1-2	TRBV5-1	CASSATDRGQGYTF	TGCGCCAGCAGCGCCACGGACAGGGGCCAAGGCTACACCTTC
TRBD1	once	TRBJ2-7	TRBV11-2	CASSLIDRVSYEQYF	TGTGCCAGCAGCTTGATAGACAGGGTATCTTACGAGCAGTACTTC
.	.	TRBJ2-5	TRBV28	CASSFVYGGETQYF	TGTGCCAGCAGTTTCGTTTATGGGGGGGAGACCCAGTACTTC
.	once	TRBJ2-7	TRBV7-9	CASRSTGSAGQYF	TGTGCCAGCAGGTCTACAGGGTCCGCCGGGCAGTACTTC
TRBD1	.	TRBJ2-7	TRBV15	CATSRDRGSSYEQYF	TGTGCCACCAGCAGAGACAGGGGGAGCTCCTACGAGCAGTACTTC
.	.	TRBJ1-2	TRBV11-2	CASSLDYPKTETYGYTF	TGTGCCAGCAGCTTAGATTATCCCAAGACAGAGACTTATGGCTACACCTTC
.	.	TRBJ2-7	TRBV30	CAWSVKYEQYF	TGTGCCTGGAGTGTTAAATACGAGCAGTACTTC
TRBD1	.	TRBJ1-1	TRBV24-1	CATSDIHRGGMHTEAFF	TGTGCCACCAGTGATATCCACAGGGGGGGTATGCACACTGAAGCTTTCTTT
.	.	TRBJ2-5	TRBV11-2	CASSLEGRRETQYF	TGTGCCAGCAGCTTAGAGGGCCGACGAGAGACCCAGTACTTC
.	.	TRBJ2-3	TRBV28	CASSLTRKYPDTQYF	TGTGCCAGCAGTTTAACGAGGAAATATCCAGATACGCAGTATTTT
.	.	TRBJ1-2	TRBV11-1	CASSLTTGRPNYGYTF	TGTGCCAGCAGCTTAACTACAGGTCGCCCTAACTATGGCTACACCTTC
TRBD1	.	TRBJ1-4	TRBV2	CASSGGTGGSEKLFF	TGTGCCAGCAGTGGGGGGACAGGGGGCTCTGAAAAACTGTTTTTT
.	.	TRBJ1-2	TRBV9	CASSVGRVGNYGYTF	TGTGCCAGCAGCGTAGGCAGGGTTGGGAACTATGGCTACACCTTC
TRBD2	once	TRBJ2-1	TRBV2	CASSPGLAGGDEQFF	TGTGCCAGCAGTCCGGGACTAGCGGGGGGCGATGAGCAGTTCTTC
.	.	TRBJ1-3	TRBV5-6	CASSQTGSGNTIYF	TGTGCCAGCAGCCAAACAGGCTCTGGAAACACCATATATTTT
.	.	TRBJ2-2	TRBV5-1	CASTAAGELFF	TGCGCCAGCACGGCGGCCGGGGAGCTGTTTTTT
TRBD1	.	TRBJ2-7	TRBV10-2	CASLLGQGSYEQYF	TGCGCCAGCTTACTGGGACAGGGTTCCTACGAGCAGTACTTC
.	.	TRBJ2-7	TRBV19	CASSITRSYEQYF	TGTGCCAGTAGTATTACGCGGTCGTACGAGCAGTACTTC
TRBD1	few	TRBJ1-5	TRBV7-2	CASSLGGDRASNQPQHF	TGTGCCAGCAGCTTAGGGGGGGACAGGGCGAGCAATCAGCCCCAGCATTTT
.	.	TRBJ2-7	TRBV29-1	CSVGGGPASYEQYF	TGCAGCGTTGGAGGGGGTCCCGCGTCCTACGAGCAGTACTTC
TRBD1	.	TRBJ1-4	TRBV18	CASSPGQGSNEKLFF	TGTGCCAGCTCACCCGGACAGGGCTCTAATGAAAAACTGTTTTTT
TRBD1	.	TRBJ1-1	TRBV5-1	CASNTGGYNTEAFF	TGCGCCAGCAACACAGGGGGGTACAACACTGAAGCTTTCTTT
TRBD1	.	TRBJ2-5	TRBV10-2	CASRDPGTGFGTQYF	TGCGCCAGCAGGGACCCAGGGACAGGGTTTGGGACCCAGTACTTC
TRBD1	.	TRBJ1-5	TRBV18	CASSPTGGYSNQPQHF	TGTGCCAGCTCACCGACAGGGGGCTATAGCAATCAGCCCCAGCATTTT
TRBD1	.	TRBJ2-1	TRBV7-7	CASSLREYGQGPHEQFF	TGTGCTAGCAGCTTAAGGGAATATGGACAGGGGCCACATGAGCAGTTCTTC
TRBD1	.	TRBJ1-4	TRBV9	CASSPGQGNEKLFF	TGTGCCAGCAGCCCGGGACAGGGGAATGAAAAACTGTTTTTT
.	.	TRBJ1-2	TRBV6-6	CASSYSVRSGYTF	TGTGCCAGCAGTTACTCGGTCCGTAGTGGCTACACCTTC
TRBD1	.	TRBJ1-2	TRBV28	CASSLLGGQGPGGYTF	TGTGCCAGCAGTTTACTAGGGGGACAGGGGCCAGGTGGCTACACCTTC
TRBD1	.	TRBJ1-2	TRBV6-5	CASRPRDRVDGYTF	TGTGCCAGCAGGCCAAGGGACAGGGTGGATGGCTACACCTTC
.	.	TRBJ1-5	TRBV18	CASSPNRADNQPQHF	TGTGCCAGCTCACCAAACAGGGCCGACAATCAGCCCCAGCATTTT
.	.	TRBJ1-2	TRBV2	CASREEQRSYGYTF	TGTGCCAGCAGGGAGGAGCAACGGTCCTATGGCTACACCTTC
.	.	TRBJ1-1	TRBV7-6	CASSRTAGAAFF	TGTGCCAGCAGCAGAACGGCGGGTGCAGCTTTCTTT
.	.	TRBJ1-2	TRBV3-1/TRBV3-2	CASSQDLFRGGYTF	TGTGCCAGCAGCCAAGATTTATTCAGGGGCGGCTACACCTTC
.	.	TRBJ1-6	TRBV24-1	CATSESRVHRNSPLHF	TGTGCCACCAGTGAATCCCGGGTGCATCGTAATTCACCCCTCCACTTT
TRBD2	.	TRBJ2-3	TRBV6-6	CASSLLAGSVDTQYF	TGTGCCAGCAGTCTACTAGCGGGGTCTGTAGATACGCAGTATTTT
.	.	TRBJ2-5	TRBV6-5	CASSHGETQYF	TGTGCCAGCAGCCATGGCGAGACCCAGTACTTC
TRBD1	.	TRBJ1-6	TRBV6-4	CASRPGQNSPLHF	TGTGCCAGCAGGCCGGGACAGAATTCACCCCTCCACTTT
TRBD2	.	TRBJ2-1	TRBV24-1	CATSDPRTSGGEYNEQFF	TGTGCCACCAGTGATCCCCGGACTAGCGGGGGGGAGTACAATGAGCAGTTCTTC
.	.	TRBJ1-2	TRBV6-5	CASGNYGYTF	TGTGCCAGCGGCAACTATGGCTACACCTTC
.	.	TRBJ2-7	TRBV21-1	CASSSQDRVAEQYF	TGTGCCAGCAGCTCCCAGGACAGGGTCGCCGAGCAGTACTTC
TRBD1	.	TRBJ2-7	TRBV2	CASSEIVLTGFAYEQYF	TGTGCCAGCAGTGAAATAGTTTTGACAGGGTTTGCCTACGAGCAGTACTTC
TRBD1	.	TRBJ1-2	TRBV9	CASSVGRDSLYGYTF	TGTGCCAGCAGCGTAGGGAGGGACAGTCTCTATGGCTACACCTTC
TRBD1	few	TRBJ1-3	TRBV4-1	CASSQETGPSSGNTIYF	TGCGCCAGCAGCCAGGAGACAGGGCCGTCCTCTGGAAACACCATATATTTT
.	.	TRBJ1-3	TRBV29-1	CSVSTSGNTIYF	TGCAGCGTTTCTACGTCTGGAAACACCATATATTTT
.	once	TRBJ1-1	TRBV3-1/TRBV3-2	CASSPTGKTRITEAFF	TGTGCCAGCAGCCCGACAGGAAAAACGCGGATCACTGAAGCTTTCTTT
TRBD1	.	TRBJ1-3	TRBV30	CALDRGGGNTIYF	TGTGCCCTGGACAGGGGCGGTGGAAACACCATATATTTT
.	few	TRBJ2-7	TRBV10-1	CASSEQGGLSYEQYF	TGCGCCAGCAGTGAGCAGGGAGGCCTTTCCTACGAGCAGTACTTC
TRBD1	.	TRBJ2-1	TRBV10-2	CASNDRDSSYNEQFF	TGCGCCAGCAACGACCGGGACAGCTCCTACAATGAGCAGTTCTTC
TRBD1	.	TRBJ1-1	TRBV6-5	CASSLTGSTEAFF	TGTGCCAGCAGCCTGACAGGGTCCACTGAAGCTTTCTTT
.	.	TRBJ1-4	TRBV10-1	CASSESRLEKLFF	TGCGCCAGCAGTGAATCCAGGCTTGAAAAACTGTTTTTT
TRBD1	.	TRBJ1-1	TRBV12-3/TRBV12-4	CASRAQGATEAFF	TGTGCCAGCAGAGCTCAGGGGGCCACTGAAGCTTTCTTT
TRBD2	.	TRBJ2-5	TRBV9	CASSERGGQETQYF	TGTGCCAGCAGCGAGCGGGGGGGCCAAGAGACCCAGTACTTC
.	.	TRBJ1-1	TRBV9	CASSAKTGTINTEAFF	TGTGCCAGCAGCGCGAAGACCGGGACAATAAACACTGAAGCTTTCTTT
TRBD2	.	TRBJ2-2	TRBV10-3	CAIRAGGLTGELFF	TGTGCCATCAGAGCGGGGGGTCTCACCGGGGAGCTGTTTTTT
TRBD1	.	TRBJ1-1	TRBV19	CASSFGTANTEAFF	TGTGCCAGTAGTTTCGGGACAGCGAACACTGAAGCTTTCTTT
TRBD1	.	TRBJ1-6	TRBV19	CASSIQGATGSPLHF	TGTGCCAGTAGTATTCAGGGGGCGACAGGATCACCCCTCCACTTT
TRBD1	.	TRBJ1-5	TRBV27	CASQGGGGNQPQHF	TGTGCCAGCCAAGGGGGCGGTGGCAATCAGCCCCAGCATTTT
.	.	TRBJ2-2	TRBV18	CASGGLPNTGELFF	TGTGCCAGCGGAGGACTACCGAACACCGGGGAGCTGTTTTTT
.	.	TRBJ1-1	TRBV14	CASSQELAVNTEAFF	TGTGCCAGCAGCCAAGAACTGGCGGTGAACACTGAAGCTTTCTTT